This paragraph covers one T cell receptor (beta chain) sequence. No antigen is known for it. The CDR3 has 14 residues. Germline CDR1 is SGHTA and CDR2 is FQGNSA. The V gene end was trimmed by 5 bases and the J gene end by 8 bases; junction bases not matched to a gene: 9. These data originate in a study of blood T cells in healthy people across ages. Alongside a J-beta primer mix, a sample-barcoded 5' primer served in a second PCR lasting about 6 to 12 cycles. Every cDNA molecule bore a tag from a template-switch adaptor containing 12 random nucleotides. TCRdb fed the 5' RACE reads into MiXCR, producing one record per CDR3 protein. Among 1.5 million to 2 million distinct CDR3 sequences, approximately 30% were seen once, and the ten largest hold roughly 8%. Per individual sample, total RNA of at least 5.5 micrograms was extracted. Study-level points and caveats: Correlation between TCR beta diversity and naive T cell percentage was strong.

What was sequenced was blood. The sequence came from a woman in her 30s in good health. The genes are TRBV7-2 and TRBJ1-2, with TRBD1 matching over 9 bases. DNA of the CDR3: TGTGCCAGCAGCCCTGTACAGGGGGCTCGGGGCTACACCTTC. As protein: CASSPVQGARGYTF.